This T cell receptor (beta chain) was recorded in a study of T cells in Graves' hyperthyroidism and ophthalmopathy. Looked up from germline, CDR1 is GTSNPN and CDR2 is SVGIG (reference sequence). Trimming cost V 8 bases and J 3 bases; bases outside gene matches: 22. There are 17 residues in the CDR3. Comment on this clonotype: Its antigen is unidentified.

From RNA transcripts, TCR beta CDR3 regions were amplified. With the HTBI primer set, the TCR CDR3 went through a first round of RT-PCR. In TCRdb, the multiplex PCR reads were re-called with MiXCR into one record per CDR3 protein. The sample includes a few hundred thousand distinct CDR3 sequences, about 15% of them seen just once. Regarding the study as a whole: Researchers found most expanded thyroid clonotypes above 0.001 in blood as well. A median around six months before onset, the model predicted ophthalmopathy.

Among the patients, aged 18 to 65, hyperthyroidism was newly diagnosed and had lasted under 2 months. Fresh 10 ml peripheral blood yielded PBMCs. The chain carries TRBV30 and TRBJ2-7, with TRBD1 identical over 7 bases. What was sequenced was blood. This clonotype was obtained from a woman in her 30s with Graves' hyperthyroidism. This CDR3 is CAGHTPYRGTGDYEQYF. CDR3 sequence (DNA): TGTGCCGGCCACACTCCTTACAGGGGAACGGGTGACTACGAGCAGTACTTC.